This TCR beta chain was found in a study of T cell responses to AZD1222 COVID-19 vaccine. As to this clone: Antigen specificity is unknown.

Findings and limits, study-wide: After the peak T cell response, and only then, were repertoires sampled. Only a handful of AZD1222 recipients, several in all, had baseline seropositivity. Targeting of unmutated variant regions was reportedly seen in nearly half of spike-specific TCRs.

Sequencing was performed with immunoSEQ multiplex PCR; in TCRdb, only in-frame clones are kept and a portion is missing. The sample yields 100,000 to 130,000 clones, more than 70% seen once. This receptor was identified in an adult in good health. Specimen: peripheral blood, collected on day 0 of AZD1222 vaccination.

This chain's CDR3 is CASSMARGLGNNYGYTF. The CDR3 DNA is TGTGCCAGCAGCATGGCCAGGGGGCTAGGTAATAACTATGGCTACACCTTC. V gene TRBV7-9 combines with J gene TRBJ1-2, with 8 bases aligning to TRBD1. This CDR3 has 17 residues. The junction had 12 bases not matched to a gene; V was cut back by 5 bases and J by 1 base. CDR1 is SEHNR and CDR2 is FQNEAQ in the germline V gene (reference sequence).